Listed here is a single T cell receptor beta chain. This receptor's antigen is unknown. No clone much larger than this one lies a single base away; base qualities are absent. The data were taken from a study of cytomegalovirus exposure and HLA in healthy donors (dated by TCRdb to 2016 to 2017). With regard to the full study: According to an earlier analysis of several hundred of the donors, about 179 million T cells yielded 95 million to 140 million unique TCR beta sequences and approximately 280 Gb of sequence data. An early release that covered 640 HLA-typed donors contained about 300 gigabases of sequencing data and tens of millions of unique TCR sequences. Of the approximately 370 genotyped donors, 65% to 90% were placed in the genetic ancestry cluster associated with self-reported Caucasian donors. The study aimed to test whether cataloging public T cell receptors could reveal signatures of past pathogen exposure. Using immunosequencing, the study profiled T cell repertoires from about 610 subjects and related those repertoires to cytomegalovirus serostatus. Besides the first cohort of roughly 660 subjects, a separate validation cohort made up of 120 different subjects was used. The study combined high-throughput TCR immunosequencing, statistical association of individual TCRs with disease status, and machine learning to predict cytomegalovirus infection status. A later analysis re-analyzed previously published TCR beta repertoires from roughly 600 donors and added high-resolution HLA genotyping to study TCR occurrence patterns. Rather than using new phenotypic data, the later analysis identified candidate immune exposures from TCR beta sequences and from how often those sequences occurred across donors. In an earlier analysis of more than 550 of the donors, high-throughput TCR beta sequencing was used to judge whether each TCR beta V gene segment behaved as functional or pseudogenic. Donor age, sex, ethnicity and CMV serostatus were collected together with the repertoire data. A later genetic analysis used genome-wide SNP genotypes for about 65% of the roughly 700 donors, treating that subset as a discovery cohort. Every repertoire in the discovery cohort had been generated on one and the same sequencing platform. HLA typing covered class I and class II loci at four-digit resolution. The number of typed donors differed by locus: 629-630 for A, B, C, DRB1 and DQB1; approximately 520 for DQA1; 606 for DPA1; and around 450 for DPB1. Because of strong linkage in the cohort, roughly five DR-DQ haplotypes were treated as single units for association and clustering. Among about 370 genotyped donors of the cohort, an average of around 250,000 unique TCR beta nucleotide sequences was sequenced per donor, of which about 18% were non-productive. On the study overall, not on this receptor specifically: CMV serostatus was the only immune exposure information available for the cohort. The 87-base-pair reads could not distinguish some IMGT-functional V segments, including TRBV6-2 and TRBV6-3, so those segments were excluded. In a later analysis, TCR association rates were found to vary across HLA loci, with the most associated TCRs seen for DRB1 alleles and the fewest for HLA-C alleles. A further reported finding was that TCR beta sequences accurately predicted the HLA-A and HLA-B alleles for most subjects in the first cohort. Because some donors lacked HLA typing at each locus, the association tests relied only on the typed subset. In an earlier analysis of roughly 560 of the donors, most TCR beta V segments were observed in productive rearrangements about 87% or about 30% of the time, broadly matching IMGT annotations. In a later analysis, HLA-associated TCR beta chains were found to be more clonally expanded and to have lower generation probabilities than equally common non-associated chains. Because counts were too low, 15 to 20 rarely observed V segments, including chromosome 9 orphons, were left out of the earlier analysis of some 640 of the donors. This cohort had only TCR beta chains sequenced, and the lack of alpha or paired-chain data limited which features could be detected. According to a later analysis, most CMV-associated TCR beta chains appeared to be HLA-restricted, and the HLA associations seemed to be driven largely by CMV exposure. The authors suggested that the approach could potentially be generalized to other disease states and immunological phenotypes. In a later genetic analysis, fewer N-insertions in productive TCRs were reported among donors in an Asian-associated ancestry cluster than the 666-donor mean. A group of highly shared sequence variants was considered likely to be a technical artifact of the sequencing pipeline. The presence/absence analyses assumed that sequencing depth was roughly uniform across donors, and that assumption may not be true. V-gene and J-gene trimming of TCR beta chains was associated with a missense DCLRE1C variant in a later genetic analysis, and the association was replicated in an independent cohort. Specific HLA alleles were associated with more than 15,000 TCR beta sequences at a false discovery rate of 0.05 in a later analysis. When HLA alleles, especially DR and DQ, strongly co-occurred, TCR associations were difficult to assign to individual alleles. In vitro tests confirmed that a few of the cytomegalovirus-associated TCR beta chains recognize cytomegalovirus antigens. Cytomegalovirus status was reported to be diagnosed by the classifier with high specificity and sensitivity in both the original and validation cohorts. The study gave a list of some 150 TCR beta chains associated with cytomegalovirus. Across donors, most TCR sequences were observed very rarely, whereas some public TCRs were present in many individuals. In a later analysis, several top co-occurrence clusters were reported to appear linked to parvovirus B19, influenza, CMV and Epstein-Barr virus. Linkage disequilibrium might explain the correlated functional status among segregating V segments, but an unknown experimental factor could not be ruled out.

The cohort was made up of several hundred healthy bone marrow donors. Cohort members were all nominally healthy when sampled, although unrecorded immune exposures were likely present. The donor tested CMV seronegative and was one of the 352 seronegative cohort members. A peripheral blood sample was collected from each donor, and TCR beta sequencing was performed on peripheral blood mononuclear cells. The Qiagen DNeasy Blood Extraction Kit was used to extract genomic DNA from the blood cell samples. To prepare the library, the immunoSEQ multiplex PCR assay was applied. The multiplex PCR relied on a mix of 60 forward primers for TCR Vbeta segments and 13 reverse primers for TCR Jbeta segments. Amplification of the CDR3 region of rearranged TCR beta genes was performed with a multiplex PCR assay on genomic DNA. On the Illumina HiSeq System, the amplified TCR beta libraries were sequenced as 87-base-pair reads. On the study's bioinformatics: A later analysis tallied 70 million to 100 million unique TCR beta chains across the 600 to 700 repertoires, and about 10 million of those chains were shared by two or more donors. Raw reads were error-corrected and collapsed into unique sequences with a nearest-neighbor algorithm that merged closely related sequences to remove PCR and sequencing errors. CDR3 sequences were aligned to IMGT reference sequences to assign V, D and J gene segments. Each retained sequence needed at least a six-nucleotide match to both a V gene segment and a J gene segment. A rearrangement counted as productive if the CDR3 had no stop codons and remained in frame with V and J, and every other rearrangement counted as non-productive. Following IMGT convention, CDR3 was defined as the stretch from the second conserved V-encoded cysteine to the conserved J-encoded phenylalanine. Sequences without an unambiguous match to a single V gene segment were excluded from the earlier analysis of approximately 600 of the donors. An earlier analysis of 500 to 700 of the donors classified V segments as functional when productive rearrangements were above 56.7% and as segregating when the standard deviation between donors was above 5%. To diagnose cytomegalovirus status from the catalog of TCR beta chain sequences, a statistical classification framework was built. In a later analysis, V and J genes were assigned by comparing TCR nucleotide sequences against IMGT/GENE-DB human TR gene sequences. In a later analysis, CDR3 sequences and most-parsimonious VDJ recombination scenarios were assigned using the TCRdist pipeline. In a later analysis, each TCR beta chain was defined by its CDR3 amino acid sequence together with its V-gene family, and reads lacking a unique V-gene family were excluded. In a later analysis, 450 to 600 highly shared, low-generation-probability nucleotide sequences were removed to address suspected cross-contamination and a sequencing artifact. For each public chain, a later analysis derived a clonal expansion index from normalized ranks of inferred template counts within each repertoire. Generation probabilities in a later analysis came from a VDJ recombination model fitted to out-of-frame rearrangements, and those results were checked against IGoR. In a later analysis, TCR-TCR, TCR-HLA and TCR-CMV co-occurrence was scored with hypergeometric tests, and a repertoire-size bias correction was applied to TCR pairs. In a later analysis, false discovery rates were estimated by permuting HLA or CMV assignments 20 times. In a later analysis, co-occurring TCRs were grouped using DBSCAN, with TCRdist sequence similarity added in when clustering inside HLA-allele-positive subsets. For co-occurrence clustering, repertoires with fewer than 30,000 or more than 120,000 public chains were excluded, along with a handful of repertoires with anomalous nucleotide sharing. The source is immuneACCESS, and TCRdb retained only in-frame sequences with V and J called. Part of the clones is not carried over; for the studies checked, unresolved V genes explain less than half of this, and the remainder is unexplained. That table is the source of V, J and clone size, and D and trimming were worked out from the DNA. In this sample the table shows 210,000 or so clones, less than 80% of which occur a single time. The ten most abundant clones make up 0.22% of the sample.

From a lookup of the germline V gene, CDR1 and CDR2 are MGHRA and YSYEKL. From cysteine to phenylalanine, the CDR3 is 17 amino acids long. The CDR3 DNA has 51 bases and is translated from base 1. From V the trimming removes 1 base and from J it removes 7 bases, while the gene matches leave 12 bases of the junction unaccounted for. The chain joins TRBV4-1 to TRBJ2-2, with 7 bases aligning to TRBD1. This TCR came from a girl aged 2-15 years in good health and CMV-seronegative. The sample comprised PBMCs. The DNA reads TGCGCCAGCAGCCAAGGTCGGATAGGGGGCCGGGACGGGGAGCTGTTTTTT. It translates as CASSQGRIGGRDGELFF.